Listed below are T cell receptor beta chains from one sample, sequenced in a study of STAT5B mutations in CD4+ large granular lymphocyte leukemia. The data were produced by immunoSEQ multiplex PCR, yet TCRdb's version contains in-frame clones alone and is incomplete. The sample lists about 33,000 clones, 74% seen once, with around 0.27% in the top ten. The sequenced sample consisted of CD4+ T cells from blood buffy coats. Receptors originate from a human donor in good health. Each CDR3 is given with its conserved first and last residue. D genes are given only for firm matches. Only part of the rows carry a size: once, few, many, or a class if the clone is expanded.

D	size	V	J	DNA	CDR3
TRBD2	-	TRBV29-1	TRBJ2-2	TGCAGCGGAAGGACTAGTCCGAACACCGGGGAGCTGTTTTTT	CSGRTSPNTGELFF
TRBD1	-	TRBV6-1	TRBJ2-7	TGTGCCAGCAGTGAACGGACAGGGGACCCCTACGAGCAGTACTTC	CASSERTGDPYEQYF
TRBD2	-	TRBV28	TRBJ2-7	TGTGCCAGCAGTCCCCGTGGTAGCGGGGTGTTAGGCGAGCAGTACTTC	CASSPRGSGVLGEQYF
-	-	TRBV15	TRBJ2-1	TGTGCCACCAGCAGAGTATTAGCGGCGATTTACAATGAGCAGTTCTTC	CATSRVLAAIYNEQFF
TRBD1	few	TRBV19	TRBJ1-1	TGTGCCAGTAGTATCGCGGGACAGGGCGGAGCTTTCTTT	CASSIAGQGGAFF
-	-	TRBV6-1	TRBJ2-5	TGTGCCAGCAGTGAAGAGGTTGGACTCCGCGAGTACTTC	CASSEEVGLREYF
TRBD1	-	TRBV6-1	TRBJ1-6	TGTGCCAGCAGTGAATGGGGGGGACAGGGGGCTAGGAGTTCACCCCTCCACTTT	CASSEWGGQGARSSPLHF
TRBD1	few	TRBV19	TRBJ1-1	TGTGCCAGTAGTACCACAGGGGAATGGGCTGAAGCTTTCTTT	CASSTTGEWAEAFF
-	-	TRBV6-1	TRBJ1-4	TGTGCCAGCATCAGGGGAGGGGGTGAAAAACTGTTTTTT	CASIRGGGEKLFF
-	-	TRBV6-5	TRBJ1-6	TGTGCCAGCAGTTACTCGAACAGGGCTCTAGATTCACCCCTCCACTTT	CASSYSNRALDSPLHF
-	-	TRBV11-1	TRBJ1-1	TGTGCCAGCAGCTTAAACCGGAACACTGAAGCTTTCTTT	CASSLNRNTEAFF
TRBD1	-	TRBV7-8	TRBJ2-1	TGTGCCAGCAGACGCCGGGACAGATACAATGAGCAGTTCTTC	CASRRRDRYNEQFF
-	-	TRBV7-2	TRBJ2-5	TGTGCCAGCAGCTTAGCTTGGGATTCAGAGACCCAGTACTTC	CASSLAWDSETQYF
-	-	TRBV5-6	TRBJ2-7	TGTGCCAGCAGCTTCAGGGGCCCAGCCTACGAGCAGTACTTC	CASSFRGPAYEQYF
TRBD1	-	TRBV28	TRBJ1-2	TGTGCCAGCACAAAAGCTGACAGCAGGGGGGCTAACTATGGCTACACCTTC	CASTKADSRGANYGYTF
-	-	TRBV6-6	TRBJ2-3	TGTGCCAGCAGACCTACAGCAGATACGCAGTATTTT	CASRPTADTQYF
-	-	TRBV9	TRBJ2-6	TGTGCCAGCAGCGCCCAAGACAGAGCCGGGGCCAACGTCCTGACTTTC	CASSAQDRAGANVLTF
-	once	TRBV15	TRBJ2-3	TGTGCCACCAGCAGAGATCCCAGGTCAGATACGCAGTATTTT	CATSRDPRSDTQYF
-	-	TRBV28	TRBJ1-5	TGTGCCAGCAGTTTAGGAGAGGGATCGCAGCCCCAGCATTTT	CASSLGEGSQPQHF
-	-	TRBV7-9	TRBJ1-6	TGTGCCAGCAGCTCGGGGTACGTGGATTCACCCCTCCACTTT	CASSSGYVDSPLHF
-	-	TRBV28	TRBJ1-1	TGTGCCACCTTACCCGCGACGAGTACTGGCACTGAAGCTTTCTTT	CATLPATSTGTEAFF
-	few	TRBV7-9	TRBJ1-2	TGTGCCAGCAGCCACAGTAAGAACTATGGCTACACCTTC	CASSHSKNYGYTF
TRBD1	-	TRBV14	TRBJ1-1	TGTGCCAGCAGCCAAGATCGGACAGGGATGGCTTTCTTT	CASSQDRTGMAFF
-	few	TRBV4-1	TRBJ1-1	TGCGCCAGCAGCCAACAGACCAACACTGAAGCTTTCTTT	CASSQQTNTEAFF
-	-	TRBV5-1	TRBJ2-1	TGCGCCAGCAGCTCAGGGGGGGTCAATGAGCAGTTCTTC	CASSSGGVNEQFF
-	-	TRBV4-3	TRBJ1-2	TGCGCCAGCAGCCAAGATTGGACCGGGATCGGCTACACCTTC	CASSQDWTGIGYTF
-	-	TRBV29-1	TRBJ2-1	TGCAGCGTTGTTCTTCTCAAGCGAACGAATGAGCAGTTCTTC	CSVVLLKRTNEQFF
-	-	TRBV7-9	TRBJ1-2	TGTGCCAGCAGTCCTCGGGACGGTTATGGCTACACCTTC	CASSPRDGYGYTF
TRBD2	-	TRBV6-5	TRBJ2-1	TGTGCCAGCAGCGCGGGAGGCAATGAGCAGTTCTTC	CASSAGGNEQFF